Below are 21 T cell receptor beta chains sequenced from a single sample in a study of technical replicates of blood from a handful of donors (dated by TCRdb to the late 2010s). Library prep was done by the immunoSEQ multiplex PCR assay. Held by TCRdb, this immuneACCESS table contains in-frame sequences only and omits some clones. Under half of the omission traces to an unresolved V gene where checked; the cause of the rest is unknown. This sample comprises tens of thousands of clones, about 91% of them detected only once. Approximately 0.39% of the sample lies in the top ten. The sample consisted of T cells isolated from PBMCs. The receptors stem from a human donor in good health.

The J gene is TRBJ2-3, the V gene TRBV5-1; 12 bases map to TRBD1. The CDR3 is 16 amino acids. The germline CDR1 and CDR2 sequences are SGHRS and YFSETQ. V was clipped by 0 bases and J by 6 bases; unmatched bases: 5. CDR3 nucleotide sequence: TGCGCCAGCAGCTTGGACGGGACAGGGGGCTGGGATACGCAGTATTTT. As protein: CASSLDGTGGWDTQYF.

The rearrangement links TRBV6-6 to TRBJ2-1, with 8 nucleotides matching TRBD1. Unmatched junction bases numbered 7, after V lost 4 bases and J lost 5 bases. Germline CDR1 and CDR2: MNHNY and SVGAGI (reference sequence). This CDR3 region has 15 residues. The CDR3 DNA reads TGTGCCAGCAGTTTGGTGGACAGGGTTGACAATGAGCAGTTCTTC. Translated: CASSLVDRVDNEQFF.

The V gene is TRBV4-3, the J gene TRBJ2-5, with TRBD2 identical over 10 bases. Germline values: CDR1 LGHNA, CDR2 YSLEER. This CDR3 is 19 amino acids long. Trimming took 1 base from V and 5 from J; bases not matched to a gene: 16. CDR3 loop: CASSQGYSSGRFLGETQYF. CDR3 nucleotide sequence: TGCGCCAGCAGCCAAGGTTATAGTAGCGGGAGGTTTTTAGGCGAGACCCAGTACTTC.

The chain combines TRBV28 with TRBJ1-5; D remains unclear. The CDR3 has 17 amino acids. V was cut by 2 bases and J by 1 base, with 15 bases left in between. CDR1 and CDR2 (germline): MDHEN, SYDVKM. The CDR3 region is CASSLVTYGESNQPQHF. CDR3 nucleotide sequence: TGTGCCAGCAGTTTAGTAACGTATGGGGAGAGCAATCAGCCCCAGCATTTT.

This chain uses TRBV4-2 with TRBJ2-1; 9 bases are shared with TRBD2. This CDR3 has 13 residues. Trimming took 3 bases from V and 14 from J; bases not matched to a gene: 8. CDR1 and CDR2 from the germline V gene are LGHNA and YNFKEQ. CDR3 loop: CASSQGLATIEFF. The CDR3 DNA is TGTGCCAGCAGCCAGGGACTAGCTACAATAGAGTTCTTC.

This clone was recorded only once. The chain has TRBV10-2 and TRBJ2-3, with 10 bases aligning to TRBD2. Germline V gene sequence: CDR1 WSHSY, CDR2 SAAADI. The length of the CDR3 is 14 residues. With V trimmed by 8 bases and J by 2 bases, 4 bases remained unmatched. The CDR3 reads CASGLAGATDTQYF. Here the CDR3 DNA reads TGCGCCAGCGGGCTAGCGGGAGCCACAGATACGCAGTATTTT.

This clone has a handful of counts. The CDR3 bases are TGTGCCAGCAGCCAAGACAGGCGGAACACTGAAGCTTTCTTT. As protein: CASSQDRRNTEAFF. The V and J genes are TRBV7-2 and TRBJ1-1, with a weak D call TRBD1 (6 bases). There are 14 residues in the CDR3. V dropped 5 bases and J dropped 1 base, with 11 bases sitting between them. CDR1 is SGHTA and CDR2 is FQGNSA in the germline V gene.

The CDR3 reads CASSRGGETQYF. The CDR3 DNA reads TGTGCCAGCAGCCGGGGAGGAGAGACCCAGTACTTC. The chain joins TRBV5-4 to TRBJ2-5; weak D call: TRBD2 (6 bases). Germline V gives CDR1 SGHNT, CDR2 YYREEE (reference sequence). Trimming took off 4 bases at V and 4 bases at J, with 8 bases between the two ends. The CDR3 is 12 residues long. The complete variable domain, with remaining parts taken from reference TRBV5-4 and TRBJ2-5, reads ETGVTQSPTHLIKTRGQQVTLRCSSQSGHNTVSWYQQALGQGPQFIFQYYREEENGRGNFPPRFSGLQFPNYSSELNVNALELDDSALYLCASSRGGETQYFGPGTRLLVL.

This clone has just a few counts. The J gene is TRBJ2-7, the V gene TRBV27; D perhaps matches TRBD2 (5 bases). The CDR3 is 14 residues long. V was shortened by 3 bases and J by 5 bases, with 14 bases between the two germline ends. Germline CDR1 is MNHEY and CDR2 is SMNVEV (reference sequence). The CDR3 reads CASSFSGKTHEQYF. The CDR3 region has the DNA TGTGCCAGCAGTTTTTCGGGGAAAACTCACGAGCAGTACTTC.

The chain is built from TRBV2 and TRBJ2-3; no definite D call. The CDR3 has 17 residues. Germline CDR1 and CDR2: SNHLY and FYNNEI. With 2 bases removed from V and 7 bases from J, the gap between germline ends came to 22 bases. This CDR3 reads CASSESVLRTDTNTQYF. As DNA, the CDR3 is TGTGCCAGCAGTGAATCGGTCCTCCGAACAGATACGAATACGCAGTATTTT.

V gene TRBV6-4 combines with J gene TRBJ2-1, with 10 bases fitting TRBD2. Germline V gives CDR1 MRHNA, CDR2 SNTAGT. CDR3 size: 16 residues. V was pared by 10 bases and J by 8 bases, with 17 bases of the junction left unmatched. CDR3 sequence: CATGSRFSGRTDEQFF. Here the CDR3 DNA reads TGTGCCACCGGGAGTAGATTTAGCGGGAGGACTGATGAGCAGTTCTTC.

The rearrangement links TRBV5-1 to TRBJ1-2; 8 bases agree with TRBD1. Germline loops: CDR1 SGHRS, CDR2 YFSETQ. Trimming removed 3 bases from V and 6 bases from J; junction bases left unmatched: 4. The CDR3 extends over 13 amino acids. The CDR3: CASSSQGAHGYTF. In nucleotides, the CDR3 is TGCGCCAGCAGCTCTCAGGGGGCTCATGGCTACACCTTC.

The gene calls are TRBV9 and TRBJ1-1; D call uncertain. Germline-derived CDR1 and CDR2 are SGDLS and YYNGEE. The CDR3 has 16 amino acids. With 3 bases removed from V and 4 bases from J, the gap between germline ends came to 19 bases. The chain's CDR3 is CASSDPAGKGVTEAFF. CDR3 bases: TGTGCCAGCAGCGACCCCGCCGGGAAGGGCGTCACTGAAGCTTTCTTT.

The rearrangement uses TRBV30 and TRBJ1-3; 10 nucleotides agree with TRBD1. The CDR3 spans 15 residues. The J segment lost 1 base and the V segment lost 4 bases, leaving 4 bases of the junction unmatched. Germline V lookup: CDR1 GTSNPN, CDR2 SVGIG (reference sequence). The CDR3 loop is CAWMGQGKSGNTIYF. The CDR3 region has the DNA TGTGCCTGGATGGGACAGGGGAAGTCTGGAAACACCATATATTTT.

This chain joins TRBV9 and TRBJ2-7; TRBD1 matches 10 bases. The CDR3 sequence is 16 residues long. Germline CDR1 reads SGDLS; CDR2 reads YYNGEE. Trimming removed 5 bases from V and 2 bases from J; junction bases left unmatched: 10. CDR3 sequence (DNA): TGTGCCAGCAGTCCGACAGGGGGCCTTCCGACCTACGAGCAGTACTTC. Translating gives CASSPTGGLPTYEQYF.

V usage is TRBV9 and J usage is TRBJ2-1, with a possible D match to TRBD2 (6 bases). Germline lookup yields CDR1 SGDLS and CDR2 YYNGEE. The CDR3 runs 14 residues. Trimming shortened V by 4 bases and J by 8 bases, and 16 bases separated the two germline ends. CDR3 in amino acids: CASSSGDLSDEQFF. The DNA of the CDR3 is TGTGCCAGCAGCTCTGGGGACTTAAGCGATGAGCAGTTCTTC.

J is TRBJ2-1 and V is TRBV7-6, with TRBD2 matching over 8 bases. V lost 7 bases to trimming and J lost 9 bases; unmatched junction nucleotides: 8. The CDR3 covers 13 residues. CDR1 and CDR2 from the germline V gene are SGHVS and FNYEAQ. CDR3 amino acids: CASTRREEGEQFF. The CDR3 DNA is TGTGCCAGCACTCGGCGGGAGGAAGGTGAGCAGTTCTTC.

This clone was observed once. The chain uses TRBV2 and TRBJ2-4; D may be TRBD2 (5 bases). The germline V gene has CDR1 SNHLY and CDR2 FYNNEI. The CDR3 runs to 15 residues. V was shortened by 2 bases and J by 14 bases, with 22 bases between the two germline ends. The CDR3 loop is CASSEPPVGSVTKYF. The CDR3 DNA sequence: TGTGCCAGCAGTGAACCCCCTGTAGGTAGCGTTACAAAGTACTTC. The full variable domain, rest sourced from reference TRBV2 and TRBJ2-4, is EPEVTQTPSHQVTQMGQEVILRCVPISNHLYFYWYRQILGQKVEFLVSFYNNEISEKSEIFDDQFSVERPDGSNFTLKIRSTKLEDSAMYFCASSEPPVGSVTKYFGAGTRLSVL.

Here the CDR3 DNA reads TGCAGCGTTCACCGAGGGATCGGCGAGCAGTACTTC. Its protein product is CSVHRGIGEQYF. The rearrangement joins TRBV29-1 to TRBJ2-7; maybe TRBD2 (5 bases). CDR3 length equals 12 residues. V was clipped by 5 bases and J by 6 bases, with 14 bases between them. Germline V gene lookup returns CDR1 SQVTM and CDR2 ANQGSEA.

V is TRBV11-3 and J is TRBJ2-5; 8 bases agree with TRBD2. V trimming: 5 bases; J trimming: 2 bases; junction bases outside the gene matches: 7. The length of the CDR3 is 15 residues. Germline CDR1 is SGHNT and CDR2 is YENEEA. The CDR3 is CASSPGLGVQETQYF. The CDR3 coding sequence is TGTGCCAGCAGCCCGGGACTAGGAGTTCAAGAGACCCAGTACTTC.

This sequence joins TRBV25-1 and TRBJ2-7; D call uncertain. This CDR3 has 14 amino acids. V was cut by 1 base and J by 4 bases, with 11 bases left in between. The germline V gene encodes CDR1 MGHDK and CDR2 SYGVNS. CDR3 DNA: TGTGCCAGCAGTGAATCCCGACCCGGGTACGAGCAGTACTTC. Translated, it gives CASSESRPGYEQYF.